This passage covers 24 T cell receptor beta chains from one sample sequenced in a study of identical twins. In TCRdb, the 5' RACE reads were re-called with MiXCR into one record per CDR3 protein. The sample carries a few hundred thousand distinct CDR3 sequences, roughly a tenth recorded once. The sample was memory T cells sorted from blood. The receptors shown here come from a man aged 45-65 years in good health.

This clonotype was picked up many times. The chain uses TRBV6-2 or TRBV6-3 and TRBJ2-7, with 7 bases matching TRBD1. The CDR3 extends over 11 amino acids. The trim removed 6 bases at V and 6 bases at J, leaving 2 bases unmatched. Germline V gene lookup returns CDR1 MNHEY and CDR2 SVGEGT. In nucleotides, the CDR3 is TGTGCCAGCAGCTACAGGGGCGAGCAGTACTTC. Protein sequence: CASSYRGEQYF.

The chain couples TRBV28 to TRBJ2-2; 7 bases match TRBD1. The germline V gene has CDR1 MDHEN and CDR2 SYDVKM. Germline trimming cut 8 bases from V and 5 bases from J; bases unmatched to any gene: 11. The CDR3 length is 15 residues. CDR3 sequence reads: CASFQRQGGTGELFF. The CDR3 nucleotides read TGTGCCAGCTTTCAAAGACAGGGCGGGACCGGGGAGCTGTTTTTT.

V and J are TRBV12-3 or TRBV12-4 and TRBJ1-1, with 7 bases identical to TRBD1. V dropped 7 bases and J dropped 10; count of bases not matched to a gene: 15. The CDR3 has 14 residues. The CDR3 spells CASKTGTVTGGAFF. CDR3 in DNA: TGTGCCAGCAAAACTGGGACAGTCACTGGGGGAGCTTTCTTT.

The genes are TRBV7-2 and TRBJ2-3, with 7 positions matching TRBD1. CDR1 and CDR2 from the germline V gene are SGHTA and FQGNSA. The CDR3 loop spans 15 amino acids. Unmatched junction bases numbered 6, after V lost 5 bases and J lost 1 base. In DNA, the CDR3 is TGTGCCAGCAGCATTAAACAGGGGCGCACAGATACGCAGTATTTT. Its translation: CASSIKQGRTDTQYF.

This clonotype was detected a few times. CDR3: CASSPSGSADNEQFF. DNA of the CDR3: TGTGCCAGCAGTCCTAGCGGGAGCGCCGACAATGAGCAGTTCTTC. This chain joins TRBV6-2 or TRBV6-3 and TRBJ2-1; the match to TRBD2 covers 10 bases. Trimming at V came to 5 bases and at J to 5 bases, leaving 6 bases not matched to a gene. The CDR3 is 15 amino acids. CDR1 is MNHEY, CDR2 SVGEGT, per germline.

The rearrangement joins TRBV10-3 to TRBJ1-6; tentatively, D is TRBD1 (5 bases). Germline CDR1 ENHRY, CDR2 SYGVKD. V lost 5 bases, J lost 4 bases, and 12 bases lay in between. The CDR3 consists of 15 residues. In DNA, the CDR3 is TGTGCCATCAGTCGGGACGGGGTGTATAATTCACCCCTCCACTTT. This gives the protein CAISRDGVYNSPLHF.

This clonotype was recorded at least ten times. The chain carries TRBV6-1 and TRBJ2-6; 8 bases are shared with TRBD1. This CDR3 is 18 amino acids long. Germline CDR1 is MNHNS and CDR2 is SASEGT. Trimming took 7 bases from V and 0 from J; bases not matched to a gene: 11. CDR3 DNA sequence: TGTGCCAGCAAACCGGGTCAGGGGGCCACCTCTGGGGCCAACGTCCTGACTTTC. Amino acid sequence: CASKPGQGATSGANVLTF.

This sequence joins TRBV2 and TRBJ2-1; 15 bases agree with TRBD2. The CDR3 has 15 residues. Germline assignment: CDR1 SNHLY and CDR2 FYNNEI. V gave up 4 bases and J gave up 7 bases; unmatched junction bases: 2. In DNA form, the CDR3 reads TGTGCCAGCAGTGTGGGACTAGCGGGGGGAAATGAGCAGTTCTTC. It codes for CASSVGLAGGNEQFF.

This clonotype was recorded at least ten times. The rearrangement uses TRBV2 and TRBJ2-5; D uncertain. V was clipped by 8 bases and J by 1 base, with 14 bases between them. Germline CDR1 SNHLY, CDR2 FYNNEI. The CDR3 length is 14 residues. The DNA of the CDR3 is TGTGCCAGCGCCGAGTTACTAACCCAAGAGACCCAGTACTTC. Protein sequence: CASAELLTQETQYF.

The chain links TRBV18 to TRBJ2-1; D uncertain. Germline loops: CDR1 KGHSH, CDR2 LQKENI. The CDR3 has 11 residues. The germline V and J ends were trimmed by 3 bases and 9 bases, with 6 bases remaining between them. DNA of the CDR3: TGTGCCAGCTCACCGCCGTTTGAGCAGTTCTTC. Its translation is CASSPPFEQFF.

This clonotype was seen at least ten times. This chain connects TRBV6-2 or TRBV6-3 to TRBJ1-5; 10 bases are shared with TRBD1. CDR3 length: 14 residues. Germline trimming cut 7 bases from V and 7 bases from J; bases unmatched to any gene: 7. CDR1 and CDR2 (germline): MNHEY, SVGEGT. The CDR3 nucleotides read TGTGCCAGCACCCTTGACAGGGGGCTCCAGCCCCAGCATTTT. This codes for CASTLDRGLQPQHF.

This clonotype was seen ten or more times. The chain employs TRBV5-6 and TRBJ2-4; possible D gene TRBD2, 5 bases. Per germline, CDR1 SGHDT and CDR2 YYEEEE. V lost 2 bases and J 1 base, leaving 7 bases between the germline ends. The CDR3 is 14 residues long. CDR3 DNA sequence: TGTGCCAGCAGCTTCCCTAGCGCCAAAAACATTCAGTACTTC. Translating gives CASSFPSAKNIQYF.

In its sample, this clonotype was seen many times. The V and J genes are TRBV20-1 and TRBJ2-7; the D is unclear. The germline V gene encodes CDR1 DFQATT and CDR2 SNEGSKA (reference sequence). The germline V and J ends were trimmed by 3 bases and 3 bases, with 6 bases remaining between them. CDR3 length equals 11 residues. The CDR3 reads CSARTHYEQYF. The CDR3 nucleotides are TGCAGTGCTAGGACTCACTACGAGCAGTACTTC.

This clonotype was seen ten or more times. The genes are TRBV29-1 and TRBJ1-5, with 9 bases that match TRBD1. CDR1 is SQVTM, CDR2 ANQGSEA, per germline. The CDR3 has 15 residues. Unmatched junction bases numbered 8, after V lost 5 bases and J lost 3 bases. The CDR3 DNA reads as TGCAGCGTTAGAGACGGGACAGGGCCCAATCAGCCCCAGCATTTT. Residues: CSVRDGTGPNQPQHF.

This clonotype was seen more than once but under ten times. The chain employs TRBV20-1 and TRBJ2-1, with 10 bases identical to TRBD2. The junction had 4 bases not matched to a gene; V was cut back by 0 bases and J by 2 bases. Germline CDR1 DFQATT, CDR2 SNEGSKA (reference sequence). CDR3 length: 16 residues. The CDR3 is CSARERTSGAYNEQFF. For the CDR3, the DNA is TGCAGTGCTAGAGAACGGACTAGCGGAGCCTACAATGAGCAGTTCTTC.

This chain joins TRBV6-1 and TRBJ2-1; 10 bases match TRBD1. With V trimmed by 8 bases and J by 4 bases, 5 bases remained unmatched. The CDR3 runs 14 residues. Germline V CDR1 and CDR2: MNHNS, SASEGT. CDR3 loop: CASSRDRGYNEQFF. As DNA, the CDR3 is TGTGCCAGCTCCCGGGACAGGGGTTACAATGAGCAGTTCTTC.

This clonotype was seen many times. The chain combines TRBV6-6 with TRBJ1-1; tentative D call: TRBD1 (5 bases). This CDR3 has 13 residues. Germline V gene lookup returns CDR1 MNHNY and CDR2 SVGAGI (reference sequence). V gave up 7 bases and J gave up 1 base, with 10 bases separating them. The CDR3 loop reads CASKAQANTEAFF. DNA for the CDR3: TGTGCCAGCAAGGCACAGGCGAACACTGAAGCTTTCTTT.

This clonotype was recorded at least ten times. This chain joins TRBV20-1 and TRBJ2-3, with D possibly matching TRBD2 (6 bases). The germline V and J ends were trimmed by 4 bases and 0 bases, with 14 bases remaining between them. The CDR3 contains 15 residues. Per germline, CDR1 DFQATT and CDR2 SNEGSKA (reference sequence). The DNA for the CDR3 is TGCAGTGCTAAGCGGGCCGAGCCAAGCACAGATACGCAGTATTTT. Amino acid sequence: CSAKRAEPSTDTQYF.

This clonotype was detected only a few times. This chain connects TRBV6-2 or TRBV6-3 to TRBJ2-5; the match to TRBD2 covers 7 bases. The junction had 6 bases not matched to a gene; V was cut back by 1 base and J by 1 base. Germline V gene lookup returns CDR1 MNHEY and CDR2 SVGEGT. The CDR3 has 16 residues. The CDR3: CASSYLGGIPQETQYF. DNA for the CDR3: TGTGCCAGCAGTTACTTGGGGGGGATCCCCCAAGAGACCCAGTACTTC.

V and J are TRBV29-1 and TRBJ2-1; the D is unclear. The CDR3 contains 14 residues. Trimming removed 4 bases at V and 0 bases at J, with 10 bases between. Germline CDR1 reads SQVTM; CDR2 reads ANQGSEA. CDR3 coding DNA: TGCAGCGTTGCGGGTCGGTTCTCCTACAATGAGCAGTTCTTC. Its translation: CSVAGRFSYNEQFF.

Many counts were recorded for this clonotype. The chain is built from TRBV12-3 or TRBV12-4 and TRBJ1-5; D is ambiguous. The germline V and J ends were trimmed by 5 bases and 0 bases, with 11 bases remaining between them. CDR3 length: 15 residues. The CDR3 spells CASSLGPYSNQPQHF. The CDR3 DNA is TGTGCCAGCAGTCTTGGCCCCTATAGCAATCAGCCCCAGCATTTT.

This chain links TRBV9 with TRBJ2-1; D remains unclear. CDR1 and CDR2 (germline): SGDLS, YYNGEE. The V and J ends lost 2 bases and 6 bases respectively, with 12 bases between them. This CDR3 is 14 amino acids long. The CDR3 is CASSVGPAINEQFF. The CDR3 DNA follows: TGTGCCAGCAGCGTCGGGCCTGCAATCAATGAGCAGTTCTTC.

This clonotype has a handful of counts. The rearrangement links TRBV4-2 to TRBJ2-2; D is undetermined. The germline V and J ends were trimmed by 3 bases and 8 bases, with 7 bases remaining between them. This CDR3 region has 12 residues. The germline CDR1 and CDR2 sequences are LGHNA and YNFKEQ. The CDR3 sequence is CASSHLQGELFF. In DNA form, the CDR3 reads TGTGCCAGCAGCCACCTACAGGGGGAGCTGTTTTTT.

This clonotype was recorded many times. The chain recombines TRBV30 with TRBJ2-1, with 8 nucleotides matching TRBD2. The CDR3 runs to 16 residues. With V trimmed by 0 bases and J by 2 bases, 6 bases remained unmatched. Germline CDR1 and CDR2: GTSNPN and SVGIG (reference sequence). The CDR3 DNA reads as TGTGCCTGGAGTGTCCCGGGACTAGTAACCTACAATGAGCAGTTCTTC. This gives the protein CAWSVPGLVTYNEQFF. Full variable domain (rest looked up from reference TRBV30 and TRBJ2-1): SQTIHQWPATLVQPVGSPLSLECTVEGTSNPNLYWYRQAAGRGLQLLFYSVGIGQISSEVPQNLSASRPQDRQFILSSKKLLLSDSGFYLCAWSVPGLVTYNEQFFGPGTRLTVL.